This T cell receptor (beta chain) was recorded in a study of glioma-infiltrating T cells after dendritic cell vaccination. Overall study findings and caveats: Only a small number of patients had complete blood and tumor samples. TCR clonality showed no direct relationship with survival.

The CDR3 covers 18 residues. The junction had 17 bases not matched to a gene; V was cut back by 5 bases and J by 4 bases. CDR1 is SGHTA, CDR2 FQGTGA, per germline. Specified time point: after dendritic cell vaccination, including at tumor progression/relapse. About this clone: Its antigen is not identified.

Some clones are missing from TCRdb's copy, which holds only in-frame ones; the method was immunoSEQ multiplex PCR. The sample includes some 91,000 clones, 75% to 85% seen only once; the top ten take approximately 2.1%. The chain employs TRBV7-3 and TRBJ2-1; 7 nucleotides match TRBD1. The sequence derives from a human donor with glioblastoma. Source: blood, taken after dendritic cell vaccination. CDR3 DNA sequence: TGTGCCAGCAGCCCCACACCGACAGGGCTTGGTCGGTACAATGAGCAGTTCTTC. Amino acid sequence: CASSPTPTGLGRYNEQFF.